This passage covers 22 T cell receptor beta chains from one sample sequenced in a study of blood T cell repertoires in COVID-19. The protocol was immunoSEQ multiplex PCR, while the TCRdb copy is restricted to in-frame clones and leaves out a portion. The sample holds 95,000 to 150,000 clones, around 80% seen once. What was sequenced was peripheral blood. The receptors shown here come from a man aged 60 to 69 with active or convalescent COVID-19.

On this clone: The junction and the germline gene differ at one end; a read error may be behind it. The chain combines TRBV3-1 (or the pseudogene TRBV3-2) with TRBJ2-7; D uncertain. Germline V gene lookup returns CDR1 LGHDT and CDR2 YNNKEL (reference sequence). The CDR3 runs 14 residues. The CDR3 loop is CASGHQANSYEQYF. For the CDR3, the DNA is TGTGCCAGCGGCCACCAGGCAAACTCCTACGAGCAGTACTTC.

The V call is TRBV19, the J call TRBJ2-7; TRBD1 agrees at 8 bases. The CDR3 sequence is 18 residues long. Trimming at V came to 3 bases and at J to 1 base, leaving 14 bases not matched to a gene. CDR1 is LNHDA, CDR2 SQIVND, per germline (reference sequence). In DNA form, the CDR3 reads TGTGCCAGTAGTATTGTCCGGGCAAACCGGGACAGGTCCTACGAGCAGTACTTC. Its translation is CASSIVRANRDRSYEQYF.

The chain uses TRBV7-2 and TRBJ2-7, with 8 bases matching TRBD2. Unmatched junction bases numbered 3, after V lost 5 bases and J lost 3 bases. Germline assignment: CDR1 SGHTA and CDR2 FQGNSA. This CDR3 spans 13 amino acids. CDR3 residues: CASSAGGDYEQYF. Written as DNA, the CDR3 is TGTGCCAGCAGCGCCGGGGGGGACTACGAGCAGTACTTC.

This clone was seen only once. V and J are TRBV5-1 and TRBJ2-2; TRBD2 matches at 8 bases. The V segment lost 4 bases and the J segment 0 bases; nucleotides outside the gene matches: 8. The CDR3 consists of 17 residues. The germline V gene has CDR1 SGHRS and CDR2 YFSETQ. CDR3 amino acids: CASSLKYSGTNTGELFF. The CDR3 DNA follows: TGCGCCAGCAGCCTAAAATATAGCGGGACGAACACCGGGGAGCTGTTTTTT.

The V gene is TRBV6-5, the J gene TRBJ2-6; D possibly corresponds to TRBD2 (5 bases). Between the trimmed V and J ends, which lost 7 bases and 15 bases, there was a span of 16 bases. CDR3 length: 12 residues. From germline, CDR1 is MNHEY and CDR2 SVGAGI. The DNA of the CDR3 is TGTGCCAGCATCCCCCGATACCGGGGCCTGACTTTC. Translated: CASIPRYRGLTF.

The gene calls are TRBV18 and TRBJ1-5; D gene unclear. The V gene lost 2 bases and the J gene lost 7 bases, with 6 bases spanning the gap. CDR1 and CDR2 from the germline V gene are KGHSH and LQKENI. The CDR3 covers 12 residues. The DNA of the CDR3 is TGTGCCAGCTCACCAAACAACCAGCCCCAGCATTTT. It codes for CASSPNNQPQHF.

About this clone: A junction end diverges from the germline sequence, so it may reflect a read error. The chain recombines TRBV7-3 with TRBJ1-1, with D perhaps matching TRBD1 (6 bases). This CDR3 comprises 14 residues. Germline V gene lookup returns CDR1 SGHTA and CDR2 FQGTGA. The CDR3 DNA is TGTGCCAGCAGCCCGGGGGGGCAACGCACTGCAGCTTTCTTT. This gives the protein CASSPGGQRTAAFF.

V and J are TRBV19 and TRBJ2-7; D call uncertain. CDR1 and CDR2 (germline): LNHDA, SQIVND (reference sequence). This CDR3 has 14 residues. V was shortened by 1 base and J by 0 bases, with 7 bases between the two germline ends. The DNA for the CDR3 is TGTGCCAGTAGTATAGCTCAGAACTCCTACGAGCAGTACTTC. Translating it yields CASSIAQNSYEQYF.

The chain links TRBV28 to TRBJ2-1, with D possibly being TRBD1 (7 bases). In germline, CDR1 is MDHEN, CDR2 SYDVKM. V dropped 5 bases and J dropped 4 bases, with 15 bases sitting between them. CDR3 size: 15 residues. In DNA form, the CDR3 reads TGTGCCAGCAGTCGGGGGACAGCTTCATACAATGAGCAGTTCTTC. Its translation: CASSRGTASYNEQFF. The full variable domain, in which reference TRBV28 and TRBJ2-1 provide the parts outside the CDR3, is DVKVTQSSRYLVKRTGEKVFLECVQDMDHENMFWYRQDPGLGLRLIYFSYDVKMKEKGDIPEGYSVSREKKERFSLILESASTNQTSMYLCASSRGTASYNEQFFGPGTRLTVL.

The V call is TRBV29-1, the J call TRBJ2-3, with TRBD1 identical over 8 bases. The trim removed 6 bases at V and 3 bases at J, leaving 8 bases unmatched. Germline lookup yields CDR1 SQVTM and CDR2 ANQGSEA. The CDR3 totals 14 residues. The CDR3 here is CSVGRTGTTDTQYF. In DNA form, the CDR3 reads TGCAGCGTCGGACGGACAGGGACAACAGATACGCAGTATTTT.

The V and J genes are TRBV11-2 and TRBJ1-4; tentatively, D is TRBD1 (5 bases). Germline assignment: CDR1 SGHAT and CDR2 FQNNGV. This CDR3 has 17 residues. Trimming cost V 5 bases and J 0 bases, with 16 bases left between them. The CDR3 reads CASSAGTRGATNEKLFF. CDR3 nucleotides: TGTGCCAGCAGCGCAGGGACCCGCGGGGCAACTAATGAAAAACTGTTTTTT.

This clone was observed a few times. The chain joins TRBV6-5 to TRBJ2-7, with a weak D call TRBD1 (5 bases). The CDR3 is made up of 14 amino acids. The V end was cut by 0 bases, the J end by 3 bases, with 9 bases between. Germline V gene data show CDR1 as MNHEY and CDR2 as SVGAGI. This CDR3 reads CASSYSGADYEQYF. The CDR3, as DNA: TGTGCCAGCAGTTACTCAGGGGCAGACTACGAGCAGTACTTC.

This chain connects TRBV5-1 to TRBJ2-7, with 8 positions matching TRBD2. Germline loops: CDR1 SGHRS, CDR2 YFSETQ. The CDR3 has 14 amino acids. Trimming took 2 bases from V and 3 from J; bases not matched to a gene: 4. In DNA, the CDR3 is TGCGCCAGCAGCTTCAAGCGGGGGATCTACGAGCAGTACTTC. Residues: CASSFKRGIYEQYF.

The genes are TRBV19 and TRBJ2-7; tentative D call: TRBD2 (9 bases). The CDR3 spans 17 residues. V lost 9 bases to trimming and J lost 1 base, with 25 bases between them. The germline CDR1 and CDR2 sequences are LNHDA and SQIVND (reference sequence). In nucleotides, the CDR3 is TGTGCCAGCAAACGGACAGGGCCAGCGGGAGGTTCCTACGAGCAGTACTTC. Translated: CASKRTGPAGGSYEQYF.

The chain carries TRBV27 and TRBJ1-6; unclear D gene. Trimming pared 6 bases from V and 0 bases from J, leaving 15 bases between. CDR1 is MNHEY, CDR2 SMNVEV, per germline (reference sequence). This CDR3 spans 17 amino acids. Here the CDR3 reads CASSRTVGSSYNSPLHF. The DNA of the CDR3 is TGTGCCAGCAGCCGGACGGTTGGGAGCTCCTATAATTCACCCCTCCACTTT.

V gene TRBV30 combines with J gene TRBJ2-3, with D perhaps TRBD1 (6 bases). Germline V lookup: CDR1 GTSNPN, CDR2 SVGIG (reference sequence). This CDR3 has 13 amino acids. V lost 5 bases, J lost 0 bases, and 9 bases lay in between. CDR3 loop: CAWRTASTDTQYF. The CDR3 DNA follows: TGTGCCTGGCGGACAGCTAGCACAGATACGCAGTATTTT.

The genes are TRBV7-9 and TRBJ1-2; D is unresolved. The V and J ends lost 5 bases and 6 bases respectively, with 13 bases between them. CDR3 length equals 13 residues. Germline-derived CDR1 and CDR2 are SEHNR and FQNEAQ (reference sequence). CDR3 DNA: TGTGCCAGCAGCCGAGCGAGCGGGGATGGCTACACCTTC. The encoded protein is CASSRASGDGYTF.

The genes are TRBV4-2 and TRBJ2-3, with 9 nucleotides matching TRBD1. Germline CDR1 is LGHNA and CDR2 is YNFKEQ. Trimming took 4 bases from V and 3 from J; bases not matched to a gene: 8. CDR3 length equals 16 residues. The CDR3 spells CASSPEVGQGTDTQYF. In DNA, the CDR3 is TGTGCCAGCAGCCCGGAGGTAGGACAGGGGACAGATACGCAGTATTTT.

The rearrangement joins TRBV4-2 to TRBJ2-7; 7 bases line up with TRBD2. CDR1 and CDR2 from the germline V gene are LGHNA and YNFKEQ. V was pared by 0 bases and J by 7 bases, with 9 bases of the junction left unmatched. This CDR3 contains 15 residues. The CDR3 DNA reads TGTGCCAGCAGCCAAGATGTGGCGGGAGTCAGGGAGCAGTACTTC. This encodes CASSQDVAGVREQYF.

V usage is TRBV5-4 and J usage is TRBJ1-1; D is perhaps TRBD1 (6 bases). The CDR3 length is 13 residues. V was trimmed by 2 bases and J by 4 bases, leaving 9 bases between them. Germline CDR1 reads SGHNT; CDR2 reads YYREEE (reference sequence). CDR3 loop: CASSFGGATEAFF. CDR3 bases: TGTGCCAGCAGCTTTGGGGGGGCCACTGAAGCTTTCTTT.

The rearrangement joins TRBV2 to TRBJ1-2, with D perhaps matching TRBD1 (5 bases). With 3 bases removed from V and 2 bases from J, the gap between germline ends came to 7 bases. The CDR3 is 13 amino acids. Germline values: CDR1 SNHLY, CDR2 FYNNEI. The CDR3 nucleotides are TGTGCCAGCAGTGATGGGGGGAACTATGGCTACACCTTC. Its translation: CASSDGGNYGYTF.

DNA of the CDR3: TGTGCCAGCAGCGAGCCCTCCCGACTCCCCCCACTAGCGGGAGCGGGGTTGGAGCAGTTCTTC. Its protein is CASSEPSRLPPLAGAGLEQFF. This chain joins TRBV3-1 (or the pseudogene TRBV3-2) and TRBJ2-1, with 11 bases fitting TRBD2. Germline V lookup: CDR1 LGHDT, CDR2 YNNKEL (reference sequence). The ends lost 5 bases at V and 10 bases at J; junction bases unmatched: 28. CDR3 length: 21 residues.